Reported below is one T cell receptor (beta chain). Assay used: immunoSEQ multiplex PCR; TCRdb lists only in-frame clones, some missing. The sample carries about 120,000 clones, around 84% recorded once. The data are from a study of blood T cell repertoires in COVID-19. Per the germline V gene, CDR1 is SGHTA and CDR2 is FQGNSA. CDR3 size: 14 residues. The V gene lost 3 bases and the J gene lost 1 base, with 9 bases spanning the gap. The TCR was taken from a human donor in a cohort sampled during active COVID-19. Sequenced input: peripheral blood. The J gene is TRBJ1-1, the V gene TRBV7-2, with TRBD1 as a possible D gene (6 bases). The CDR3 region has the DNA TGTGCCAGCAGCTTCACAGGGCGGAACACTGAAGCTTTCTTT. Translation: CASSFTGRNTEAFF.